Below, 4 T cell receptor beta chains from the same sample are listed, as sequenced in a study of OX40 agonist ivuxolimab in advanced cancers. Data came from immunoSEQ multiplex PCR; TCRdb stores just in-frame clones and leaves some out. This sample has nearly 50,000 clones, with around 87% found just once. Sequenced here: CD4+ or CD8+ T cells sorted from blood, sampled in a trial of the OX40 agonist ivuxolimab. The receptors originated from an adult with an advanced solid tumor such as melanoma, head and neck, liver or kidney cancer.

The CDR3 spells CASSPDPPSSYEQYF. Written as DNA, the CDR3 is TGCGCCAGCAGCCCGGACCCCCCAAGCTCCTACGAGCAGTACTTC. The chain recombines TRBV5-1 with TRBJ2-7, with unresolved D. V shed 4 bases and J shed 0 bases, with 14 bases lying between them. The CDR3 runs 15 residues. Germline V gives CDR1 SGHRS, CDR2 YFSETQ. Together with reference TRBV5-1 and TRBJ2-7, the CDR3 gives the full variable domain: KAGVTQTPRYLIKTRGQQVTLSCSPISGHRSVSWYQQTPGQGLQFLFEYFSETQRNKGNFPGRFSGRQFSNSRSEMNVSTLELGDSALYLCASSPDPPSSYEQYFGPGTRLTVT.

This chain connects TRBV2 to TRBJ1-2; D uncertain. Germline CDR1 and CDR2: SNHLY and FYNNEI. There are 12 residues in the CDR3. V lost 7 bases and J lost 5, with 11 bases in between. The CDR3 is CASTQTRYGYTF. The CDR3 DNA is TGTGCCAGCACCCAGACACGATATGGCTACACCTTC.

Regarding this clone: Other DNA sequences in the sample encode the same CDR3. The chain employs TRBV20-1 and TRBJ2-3; D unclear. Germline V gene lookup returns CDR1 DFQATT and CDR2 SNEGSKA (reference sequence). The CDR3 sequence is 11 residues long. Trimming took off 1 base at V and 5 bases at J, with 4 bases between the two ends. CDR3 sequence: CSARGLDTQYF. DNA of the CDR3: TGCAGTGCTAGAGGGTTAGATACGCAGTATTTT.

J is TRBJ2-5 and V is TRBV5-6; no firm D call. The CDR3 is 13 residues long. Germline values: CDR1 SGHDT, CDR2 YYEEEE. V shed 0 bases and J shed 5 bases, with 8 bases lying between them. CDR3 amino acids: CASSLGWVETQYF. CDR3 in DNA: TGTGCCAGCAGCTTGGGGTGGGTGGAGACCCAGTACTTC. The variable domain in full, completed from reference TRBV5-6 and TRBJ2-5, reads DAGVTQSPTHLIKTRGQQVTLRCSPKSGHDTVSWYQQALGQGPQFIFQYYEEEERQRGNFPDRFSGHQFPNYSSELNVNALLLGDSALYLCASSLGWVETQYFGPGTRLLVL.